The 23 T cell receptor beta chains below come from one sample, sequenced in a study of lymphopenia after photon versus proton radiotherapy. Clones were read by immunoSEQ multiplex PCR, and TCRdb kept only the in-frame ones, dropping some. The repertoire has approximately 66,000 clones, roughly 86% of them found once; the top ten carry about 2.5%. This specimen was peripheral blood, taken from a patient treated with photon-based radiotherapy. Receptors were obtained from a man in his forties with gastric cancer.

This clone was seen just once. The CDR3 coding sequence is TGTGCCAGTAGTATAGATGGACAGAACACAGATACGCAGTATTTT. Protein sequence: CASSIDGQNTDTQYF. V gene TRBV19 combines with J gene TRBJ2-3, with TRBD1 as a possible D gene (6 bases). Trimming pared 0 bases from V and 2 bases from J, leaving 9 bases between. This CDR3 is 15 amino acids long. CDR1 LNHDA and CDR2 SQIVND come from the germline V gene (reference sequence).

V usage is TRBV14 and J usage is TRBJ2-3; the D is unclear. The CDR3 has 16 residues. Trimming cost V 0 bases and J 0 bases, with 10 bases left between them. Germline CDR1 is SGHDN and CDR2 is FVKESK. CDR3 loop: CASSQEGSTSTDTQYF. The CDR3 region has the DNA TGTGCCAGCAGCCAAGAAGGGTCAACTAGCACAGATACGCAGTATTTT.

This chain connects TRBV4-1 to TRBJ2-5; 10 bases agree with TRBD1. Germline trimming cut 4 bases from V and 5 bases from J; bases unmatched to any gene: 10. CDR3 length: 16 residues. Germline V gene lookup returns CDR1 MGHRA and CDR2 YSYEKL. CDR3 sequence reads: CASSPGATGGGETQYF. In nucleotides, the CDR3 is TGCGCCAGCAGCCCAGGGGCGACAGGGGGCGGGGAGACCCAGTACTTC.

This clone was counted a few times. This chain connects TRBV6-1 to TRBJ1-1, with no clear D. Germline V gene sequence: CDR1 MNHNS, CDR2 SASEGT. Trimming cost V 4 bases and J 5 bases, with 8 bases left between them. The CDR3 runs to 12 residues. CDR3 DNA: TGTGCCAGCAGTGCGGTGGGGACTGAAGCTTTCTTT. This gives the protein CASSAVGTEAFF.

The DNA for the CDR3 is TGTGCCAGCAGCTTAGAGGGCCAGGGGTCAAACGGGGAGCTGTTTTTT. Translated: CASSLEGQGSNGELFF. The rearrangement joins TRBV11-2 to TRBJ2-2; possibly TRBD1 for D (6 bases). This CDR3 comprises 16 residues. Trimming pared 0 bases from V and 7 bases from J, leaving 15 bases between. The germline V gene encodes CDR1 SGHAT and CDR2 FQNNGV.

This clone was observed a handful of times. This rearrangement joins TRBV5-4 to TRBJ1-6, with a tentative D call TRBD1 (5 bases). With 4 bases removed from V and 5 bases from J, the gap between germline ends came to 10 bases. Germline V gives CDR1 SGHNT, CDR2 YYREEE (reference sequence). The CDR3 extends over 14 amino acids. The DNA of the CDR3 is TGTGCCAGCAGCCCCCCGGGGGATAATTCACCCCTCCACTTT. Its protein is CASSPPGDNSPLHF.

The chain links TRBV5-4 to TRBJ1-1, with no clear D. The V and J ends lost 4 bases and 5 bases respectively, with 18 bases between them. The germline gives CDR1 SGHNT, CDR2 YYREEE (reference sequence). The CDR3 extends over 15 amino acids. CDR3 bases: TGTGCCAGCAGCACCGCAGGAAGGGCGGGAACTGAAGCTTTCTTT. It is translated as CASSTAGRAGTEAFF.

The V gene is TRBV5-5, the J gene TRBJ1-2; possible D gene TRBD1, 5 bases. The CDR3 covers 16 residues. Trimming stripped 1 base from V and 5 bases from J, with 18 bases between. Per germline, CDR1 SGHKS and CDR2 YYEKEE (reference sequence). CDR3 residues: CASSLTRQLLFYGYTF. The CDR3 DNA reads TGTGCCAGCAGCTTGACCCGACAGCTACTATTTTATGGCTACACCTTC. Variable domain in full (rest from reference TRBV5-5 and TRBJ1-2): DAGVTQSPTHLIKTRGQQVTLRCSPISGHKSVSWYQQVLGQGPQFIFQYYEKEERGRGNFPDRFSARQFPNYSSELNVNALLLGDSALYLCASSLTRQLLFYGYTFGSGTRLTVV.

This chain links TRBV5-4 with TRBJ2-2, with TRBD2 matching 8 bases. Looked up from germline, CDR1 is SGHNT and CDR2 is YYREEE (reference sequence). V gave up 0 bases and J gave up 2 bases; unmatched junction bases: 3. The CDR3 has 16 residues. CDR3 loop: CASSLAAGDNTGELFF. The CDR3 DNA is TGTGCCAGCAGCTTGGCAGCGGGGGATAACACCGGGGAGCTGTTTTTT.

V gene TRBV5-4 combines with J gene TRBJ1-2; D ambiguous. CDR1 is SGHNT, CDR2 YYREEE, per germline (reference sequence). V was clipped by 5 bases and J by 3 bases, with 14 bases between them. The CDR3 has 14 residues. CDR3 in DNA: TGTGCCAGCAGTTTACAGAAGAATGACTATGGCTACACCTTC. It is translated as CASSLQKNDYGYTF.

V usage is TRBV6-6 and J usage is TRBJ1-3; D call uncertain. CDR3 length equals 14 residues. Trimming stripped 6 bases from V and 0 bases from J, with 9 bases between. Germline-derived CDR1 and CDR2 are MNHNY and SVGAGI (reference sequence). CDR3 region: CASRRSGSGNTIYF. The CDR3 nucleotides read TGTGCCAGCAGAAGGTCAGGCTCTGGAAACACCATATATTTT.

The genes are TRBV5-4 and TRBJ1-6; D gene unclear. CDR1 and CDR2 from the germline V gene are SGHNT and YYREEE (reference sequence). This CDR3 has 14 residues. Trimming stripped 0 bases from V and 6 bases from J, with 7 bases between. The CDR3 region is CASSLARPNSPLHF. Written as DNA, the CDR3 is TGTGCCAGCAGCTTGGCCAGGCCTAATTCACCCCTCCACTTT.

CDR3 amino acids: CASSPSGGGGGYTF. The CDR3, as DNA: TGTGCCAGTAGTCCCTCAGGAGGGGGCGGTGGCTACACCTTC. This sequence joins TRBV19 and TRBJ1-2; the match to TRBD1 covers 7 bases. With V trimmed by 5 bases and J by 7 bases, 10 bases remained unmatched. The CDR3 consists of 14 residues. Germline CDR1 and CDR2: LNHDA and SQIVND (reference sequence).

The rearrangement uses TRBV7-9 and TRBJ2-7; tentative D call: TRBD2 (5 bases). Per the germline V gene, CDR1 is SEHNR and CDR2 is FQNEAQ (reference sequence). V dropped 5 bases and J dropped 9 bases, with 14 bases sitting between them. This CDR3 comprises 12 residues. The CDR3 DNA is TGTGCCAGCAGCGGACTGGCTGATGCGCAGTACTTC. Its translation: CASSGLADAQYF.

The gene calls are TRBV2 and TRBJ2-4; 7 bases align to TRBD1. Germline V gene lookup returns CDR1 SNHLY and CDR2 FYNNEI. V was pared by 8 bases and J by 0 bases, with 10 bases of the junction left unmatched. The CDR3 contains 16 residues. CDR3 region: CASGLDRDRAKNIQYF. CDR3 DNA: TGTGCCAGCGGGCTAGACAGGGATCGAGCCAAAAACATTCAGTACTTC.

The chain couples TRBV6-6 to TRBJ1-5, with a weak D call TRBD1 (6 bases). Trimming stripped 7 bases from V and 0 bases from J, with 10 bases between. Germline-derived CDR1 and CDR2 are MNHNY and SVGAGI (reference sequence). The CDR3 is 14 amino acids. CDR3 residues: CASTGQYSNQPQHF. CDR3 DNA sequence: TGTGCCAGCACCGGACAGTATAGCAATCAGCCCCAGCATTTT.

V usage is TRBV6-1 and J usage is TRBJ1-2, with 10 bases lining up with TRBD1. V lost 4 bases, J lost 7 bases, and 9 bases stayed unmatched. The CDR3 is 15 residues long. The germline CDR1 and CDR2 sequences are MNHNS and SASEGT. CDR3 amino acids: CASSVGTGVVSGYTF. CDR3 DNA: TGTGCCAGCAGTGTCGGGACAGGGGTTGTAAGTGGCTACACCTTC.

The CDR3 nucleotides read TGTGCCAGCAGGATTGGGAGCTCCTATAATTCACCCCTCCACTTT. Translating it yields CASRIGSSYNSPLHF. The V gene is TRBV2, the J gene TRBJ1-6; D remains unclear. The CDR3 extends over 15 amino acids. Deletions cut 6 bases from V and 0 bases from J, with 9 bases between. Germline assignment: CDR1 SNHLY and CDR2 FYNNEI.

The count of this clone is one. The V gene is TRBV5-4, the J gene TRBJ2-7, with 7 bases fitting TRBD1. Germline assignment: CDR1 SGHNT and CDR2 YYREEE (reference sequence). The CDR3 runs 16 residues. J gave up 3 bases and V 4 bases, and 13 bases lay outside the gene matches. CDR3 bases: TGTGCCAGCAGCCCAAATTCCGGGACAGAAATCTACGAGCAGTACTTC. Translating gives CASSPNSGTEIYEQYF.

The rearrangement links TRBV27 to TRBJ1-6; D not certain. The length of the CDR3 is 15 residues. The germline CDR1 and CDR2 sequences are MNHEY and SMNVEV (reference sequence). V was clipped by 5 bases and J by 4 bases, with 12 bases between them. For the CDR3, the DNA is TGTGCCAGCAGTCCCCGGACCCCGTATAATTCACCCCTCCACTTT. Encoded protein: CASSPRTPYNSPLHF.

The rearrangement links TRBV5-3 to TRBJ2-4, with D uncertain. Being an ORF, TRBV5-3 has a function that is uncertain. The CDR3 contains 17 residues. Trimming pared 1 base from V and 3 bases from J, leaving 17 bases between. This CDR3 is CARSLSVGIHGKNIQYF. CDR3 DNA: TGTGCCAGAAGCTTGTCTGTGGGAATCCACGGCAAAAACATTCAGTACTTC.

The chain is built from TRBV5-4 and TRBJ2-7; 8 bases map to TRBD2. Trimming at V came to 4 bases and at J to 6 bases, leaving 12 bases not matched to a gene. The CDR3 contains 15 residues. Germline lookup yields CDR1 SGHNT and CDR2 YYREEE (reference sequence). This CDR3 is CASSRGGVYISEQYF. The CDR3 DNA follows: TGTGCCAGCAGCCGGGGGGGGGTCTACATATCCGAGCAGTACTTC.

This clone occurred a few times. The gene calls are TRBV5-1 and TRBJ1-6, with TRBD1 matching over 7 bases. Germline trimming cut 5 bases from V and 9 bases from J; bases unmatched to any gene: 8. The CDR3 extends over 14 amino acids. Germline assignment: CDR1 SGHRS and CDR2 YFSETQ. CDR3 protein: CASSQGGEGSPLHF. In DNA, the CDR3 is TGCGCCAGCAGTCAGGGGGGAGAGGGTTCACCCCTCCACTTT.